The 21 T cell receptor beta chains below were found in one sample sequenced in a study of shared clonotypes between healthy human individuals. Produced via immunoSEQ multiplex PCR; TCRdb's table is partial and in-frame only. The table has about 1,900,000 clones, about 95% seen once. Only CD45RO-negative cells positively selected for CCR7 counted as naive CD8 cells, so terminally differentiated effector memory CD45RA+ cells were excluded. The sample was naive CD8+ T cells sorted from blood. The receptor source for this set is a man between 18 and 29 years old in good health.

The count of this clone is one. CDR3 amino acids: CASSITYNEQFF. The CDR3 coding sequence is TGTGCCAGTAGTATAACGTACAATGAGCAGTTCTTC. The J gene is TRBJ2-1, the V gene TRBV19; D gene unclear. Per the germline V gene, CDR1 is LNHDA and CDR2 is SQIVND (reference sequence). The CDR3 spans 12 residues. With 2 bases removed from V and 4 bases from J, the gap between germline ends came to 3 bases. Full variable domain (remainder filled in from reference TRBV19 and TRBJ2-1): DGGITQSPKYLFRKEGQNVTLSCEQNLNHDAMYWYRQDPGQGLRLIYYSQIVNDFQKGDIAEGYSVSREKKESFPLTVTSAQKNPTAFYLCASSITYNEQFFGPGTRLTVL.

The CDR3: CASSLGAESGAEAFF. CDR3 in DNA: TGTGCCAGCAGCTTGGGTGCAGAAAGTGGAGCTGAAGCTTTCTTT. The rearrangement links TRBV5-6 to TRBJ1-1; D gene ambiguous. There are 15 residues in the CDR3. Per germline, CDR1 SGHDT and CDR2 YYEEEE. V was pared by 0 bases and J by 6 bases, with 15 bases between.

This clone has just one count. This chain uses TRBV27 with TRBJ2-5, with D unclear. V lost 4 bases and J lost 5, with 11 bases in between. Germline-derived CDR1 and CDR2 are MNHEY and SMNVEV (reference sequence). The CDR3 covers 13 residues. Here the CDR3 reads CASSYISGETQYF. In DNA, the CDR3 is TGTGCCAGCAGTTACATTTCTGGGGAGACCCAGTACTTC.

The CDR3 loop reads CASSEAQGATATNEKLFF. CDR3 in DNA: TGTGCCAGCAGTGAAGCGCAGGGGGCCACTGCAACTAATGAAAAACTGTTTTTT. The J gene is TRBJ1-4, the V gene TRBV2, with 8 bases identical to TRBD1. J lost 0 bases, V lost 0 bases, and 6 bases had no gene match. The CDR3 covers 18 residues. Germline V gene data show CDR1 as SNHLY and CDR2 as FYNNEI.

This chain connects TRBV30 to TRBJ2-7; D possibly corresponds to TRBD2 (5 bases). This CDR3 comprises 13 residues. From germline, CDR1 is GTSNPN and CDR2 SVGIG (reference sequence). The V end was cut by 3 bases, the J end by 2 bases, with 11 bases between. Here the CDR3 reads CAWSGVVPYEQYF. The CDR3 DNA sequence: TGTGCCTGGAGCGGGGTGGTTCCCTACGAGCAGTACTTC.

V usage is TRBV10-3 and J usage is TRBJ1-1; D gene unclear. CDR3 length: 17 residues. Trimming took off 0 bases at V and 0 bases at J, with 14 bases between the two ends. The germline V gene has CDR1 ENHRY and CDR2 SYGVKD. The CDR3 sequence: CAISESWPRPMNTEAFF. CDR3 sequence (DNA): TGTGCCATCAGTGAGTCTTGGCCCAGACCCATGAACACTGAAGCTTTCTTT.

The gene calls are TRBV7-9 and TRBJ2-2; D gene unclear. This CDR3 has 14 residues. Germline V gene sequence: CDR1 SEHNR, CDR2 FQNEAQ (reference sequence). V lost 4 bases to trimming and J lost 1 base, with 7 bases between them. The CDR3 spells CASSWALNTGELFF. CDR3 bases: TGTGCCAGCAGCTGGGCGTTGAACACCGGGGAGCTGTTTTTT.

This chain's CDR3 is CASSLGTSGTDTQYF. For the CDR3, the DNA is TGTGCCAGCAGCTTAGGGACTAGCGGCACAGATACGCAGTATTTT. J is TRBJ2-3 and V is TRBV7-9; 9 bases fit TRBD2. Germline V CDR1 and CDR2: SEHNR, FQNEAQ (reference sequence). J was trimmed by 1 base and V by 1 base; bases with no gene match: 0. The CDR3 length is 15 residues.

This chain's CDR3 is CASSELPGYEQYF. CDR3 in DNA: TGCGCCAGCAGTGAGCTACCAGGGTACGAGCAGTACTTC. The chain is built from TRBV10-1 and TRBJ2-7; maybe TRBD1 (5 bases). Germline CDR1 is WNHNN and CDR2 is SYGVQD (reference sequence). V shed 2 bases and J shed 4 bases, with 9 bases lying between them. This CDR3 is built from 13 residues.

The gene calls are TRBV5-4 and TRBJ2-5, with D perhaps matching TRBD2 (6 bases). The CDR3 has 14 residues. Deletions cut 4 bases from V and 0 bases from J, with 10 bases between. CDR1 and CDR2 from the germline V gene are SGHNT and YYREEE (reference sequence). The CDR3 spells CASSPGGNQETQYF. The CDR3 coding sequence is TGTGCCAGCAGCCCCGGGGGTAACCAAGAGACCCAGTACTTC.

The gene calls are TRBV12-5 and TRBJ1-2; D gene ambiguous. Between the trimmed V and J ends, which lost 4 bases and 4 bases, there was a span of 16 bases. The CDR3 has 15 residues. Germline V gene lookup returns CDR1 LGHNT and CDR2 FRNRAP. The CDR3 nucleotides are TGTGCTAGTGGTTCTCTTCTTGGAAGGTCCTATGGCTACACCTTC. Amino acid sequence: CASGSLLGRSYGYTF.

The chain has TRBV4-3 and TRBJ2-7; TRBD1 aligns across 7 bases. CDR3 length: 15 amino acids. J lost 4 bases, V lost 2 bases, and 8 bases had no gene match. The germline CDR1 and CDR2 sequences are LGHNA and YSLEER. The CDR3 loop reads CASSQSETGRYEQYF. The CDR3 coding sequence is TGCGCCAGCAGCCAATCCGAGACAGGGCGTTACGAGCAGTACTTC.

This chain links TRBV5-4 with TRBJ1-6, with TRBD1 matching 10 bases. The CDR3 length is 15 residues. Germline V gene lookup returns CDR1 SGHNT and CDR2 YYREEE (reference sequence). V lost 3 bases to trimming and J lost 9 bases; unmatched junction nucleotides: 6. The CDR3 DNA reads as TGTGCCAGCAGCTCCTGGGACAGGGGAAGTTCACCCCTCCACTTT. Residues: CASSSWDRGSSPLHF. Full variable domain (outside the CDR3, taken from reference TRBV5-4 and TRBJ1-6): ETGVTQSPTHLIKTRGQQVTLRCSSQSGHNTVSWYQQALGQGPQFIFQYYREEENGRGNFPPRFSGLQFPNYSSELNVNALELDDSALYLCASSSWDRGSSPLHFGNGTRLTVT.

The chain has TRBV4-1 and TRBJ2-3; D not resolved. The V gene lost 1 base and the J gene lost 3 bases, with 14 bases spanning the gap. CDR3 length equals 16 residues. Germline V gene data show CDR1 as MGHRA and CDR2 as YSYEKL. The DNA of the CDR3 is TGCGCCAGCAGCCAAGTGGCGCTGATTTATACAGATACGCAGTATTTT. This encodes CASSQVALIYTDTQYF.

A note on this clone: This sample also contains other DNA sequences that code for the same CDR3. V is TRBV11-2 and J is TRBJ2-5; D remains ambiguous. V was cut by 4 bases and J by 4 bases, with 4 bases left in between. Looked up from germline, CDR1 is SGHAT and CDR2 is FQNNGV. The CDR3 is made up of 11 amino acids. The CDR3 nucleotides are TGTGCCAGCAGCTCACGAGAGACCCAGTACTTC. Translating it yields CASSSRETQYF.

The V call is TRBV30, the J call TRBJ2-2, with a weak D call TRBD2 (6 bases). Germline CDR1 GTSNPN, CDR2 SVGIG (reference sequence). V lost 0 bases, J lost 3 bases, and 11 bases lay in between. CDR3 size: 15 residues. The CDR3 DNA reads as TGTGCCTGGAGTGTGAGTGCGGGGTACACCGGGGAGCTGTTTTTT. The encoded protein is CAWSVSAGYTGELFF. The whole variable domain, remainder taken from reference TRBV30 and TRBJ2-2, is SQTIHQWPATLVQPVGSPLSLECTVEGTSNPNLYWYRQAAGRGLQLLFYSVGIGQISSEVPQNLSASRPQDRQFILSSKKLLLSDSGFYLCAWSVSAGYTGELFFGEGSRLTVL.

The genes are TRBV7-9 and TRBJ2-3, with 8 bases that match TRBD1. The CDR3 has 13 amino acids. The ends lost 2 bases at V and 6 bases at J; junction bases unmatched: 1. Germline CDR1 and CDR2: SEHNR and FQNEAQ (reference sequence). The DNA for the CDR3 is TGTGCCAGCAGCTTATCAGGGGGCGATACGCAGTATTTT. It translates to CASSLSGGDTQYF.

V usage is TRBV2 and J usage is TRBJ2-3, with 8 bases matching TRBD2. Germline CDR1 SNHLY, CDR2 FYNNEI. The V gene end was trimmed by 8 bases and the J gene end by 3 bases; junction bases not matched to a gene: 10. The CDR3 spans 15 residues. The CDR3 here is CASSEGVAGTDTQYF. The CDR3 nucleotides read TGTGCCAGCTCCGAAGGGGTAGCGGGAACAGATACGCAGTATTTT.

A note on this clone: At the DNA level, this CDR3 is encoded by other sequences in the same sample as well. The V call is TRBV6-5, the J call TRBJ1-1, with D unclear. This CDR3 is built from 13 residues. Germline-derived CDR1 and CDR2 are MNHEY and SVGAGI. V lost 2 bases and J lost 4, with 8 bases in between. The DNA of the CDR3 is TGTGCCAGCAGTTACGACCGGGGCACTGAAGCTTTCTTT. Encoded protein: CASSYDRGTEAFF.

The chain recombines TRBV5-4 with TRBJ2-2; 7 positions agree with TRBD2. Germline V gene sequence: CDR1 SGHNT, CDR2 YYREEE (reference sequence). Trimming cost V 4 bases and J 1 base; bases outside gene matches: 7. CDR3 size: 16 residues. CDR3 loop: CASSGPSGENTGELFF. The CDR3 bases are TGTGCCAGCAGCGGACCTAGCGGAGAGAACACCGGGGAGCTGTTTTTT.

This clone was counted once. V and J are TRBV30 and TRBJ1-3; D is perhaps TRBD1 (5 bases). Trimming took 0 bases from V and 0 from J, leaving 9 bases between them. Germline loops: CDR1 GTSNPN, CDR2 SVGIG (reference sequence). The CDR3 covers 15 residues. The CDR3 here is CAWSVDSLSGNTIYF. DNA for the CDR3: TGTGCCTGGAGTGTTGACAGTCTCTCTGGAAACACCATATATTTT.